These 14 T cell receptor beta chains came from one sample sequenced in a study of control samples from healthy donors and cancer patients. Profiling relied on immunoSEQ multiplex PCR, and the TCRdb table lists in-frame clones only, not all of them. The repertoire holds approximately 160,000 clones, roughly 90% seen once, with roughly 0.64% in the top ten. The sample consisted of blood. All receptors come from a woman in her twenties or thirties in good health.

In its sample, this clone was seen once. V gene TRBV6-5 combines with J gene TRBJ2-5; D is ambiguous. This CDR3 comprises 14 residues. V lost 7 bases and J 4 bases, leaving 16 bases between the germline ends. CDR1 and CDR2 (germline): MNHEY, SVGAGI. CDR3 DNA: TGTGCCAGCACGATAGTCAGTAGGAGAGAGACCCAGTACTTC. This sequence encodes CASTIVSRRETQYF.

The V gene is TRBV6-2 or TRBV6-3, the J gene TRBJ2-1; 7 bases line up with TRBD2. This CDR3 spans 15 amino acids. Germline trimming cut 2 bases from V and 4 bases from J; bases unmatched to any gene: 5. The germline V gene encodes CDR1 MNHEY and CDR2 SVGEGT. The chain's CDR3 is CASSYLPSGYNEQFF. The DNA of the CDR3 is TGTGCCAGCAGTTACCTCCCTAGCGGTTACAATGAGCAGTTCTTC.

This clone showed up just once. This sequence joins TRBV4-2 and TRBJ1-5; D not resolved. Germline CDR1 reads LGHNA; CDR2 reads YNFKEQ. V was cut by 1 base and J by 9 bases, with 13 bases left in between. The CDR3 loop spans 14 amino acids. The DNA of the CDR3 is TGTGCCAGCAGCCAAGGGGCGGGCTTGAGGCCCCAGCATTTT. It specifies CASSQGAGLRPQHF.

The chain uses TRBV28 and TRBJ2-2, with TRBD1 as a possible D gene (5 bases). Looked up from germline, CDR1 is MDHEN and CDR2 is SYDVKM. V lost 4 bases and J 7 bases, leaving 7 bases between the germline ends. The CDR3 consists of 12 residues. CDR3 in DNA: TGTGCCAGCAGTTCAGGGTACGGGGAGCTGTTTTTT. Residues: CASSSGYGELFF.

The V and J genes are TRBV10-3 and TRBJ2-7, with TRBD2 identical over 7 bases. The CDR3 totals 13 residues. V shed 7 bases, J shed 2 bases, and the junction held 5 bases outside the gene matches. Per germline, CDR1 ENHRY and CDR2 SYGVKD. In DNA form, the CDR3 reads TGTGCCATCACGGCTAGCGGTCCCTACGAGCAGTACTTC. As protein: CAITASGPYEQYF.

The V gene is TRBV15, the J gene TRBJ2-5; the D call may be TRBD1 or TRBD2 (5 bases each). The CDR3 runs 16 residues. In germline, CDR1 is LNHNV, CDR2 YYDKDF (reference sequence). Trimming took off 0 bases at V and 5 bases at J, with 16 bases between the two ends. The CDR3 DNA is TGTGCCACCAGCAGAGACGGGACGAGAACACGGGAGACCCAGTACTTC. Encoded protein: CATSRDGTRTRETQYF.

J is TRBJ2-7 and V is TRBV3-1 (or the pseudogene TRBV3-2), with unresolved D. Germline V gene data show CDR1 as LGHDT and CDR2 as YNNKEL (reference sequence). This CDR3 spans 12 amino acids. Trimming cost V 0 bases and J 6 bases, with 6 bases left between them. The CDR3 coding sequence is TGTGCCAGCAGCCAAGATTGGTCCGAGCAGTACTTC. This gives the protein CASSQDWSEQYF.

V gene TRBV18 combines with J gene TRBJ2-1; D is unclear. Trimming took off 3 bases at V and 2 bases at J, with 8 bases between the two ends. The CDR3 length is 14 residues. CDR1 is KGHSH, CDR2 LQKENI, per germline. CDR3 amino acids: CASSPNRTYNEQFF. CDR3 bases: TGTGCCAGCTCACCGAATCGGACCTACAATGAGCAGTTCTTC.

The V call is TRBV7-9, the J call TRBJ1-2; D might be TRBD1 (6 bases). The CDR3 extends over 16 amino acids. The germline V and J ends were trimmed by 3 bases and 4 bases, with 18 bases remaining between them. Germline loops: CDR1 SEHNR, CDR2 FQNEAQ (reference sequence). The CDR3 sequence is CASSFGDGGAGYGYTF. CDR3 bases: TGTGCCAGCAGCTTTGGGGATGGGGGCGCGGGCTATGGCTACACCTTC.

The chain links TRBV5-6 to TRBJ1-5; D is possibly TRBD1 (6 bases). Germline CDR1 and CDR2: SGHDT and YYEEEE. With 4 bases removed from V and 7 bases from J, the gap between germline ends came to 18 bases. This CDR3 is 15 amino acids long. CDR3 coding DNA: TGTGCCAGCAGCAAACTACAGGGCCGAGGGCAGCCCCAGCATTTT. Translation gives CASSKLQGRGQPQHF. Filled out from reference TRBV5-6 and TRBJ1-5, the complete variable domain reads DAGVTQSPTHLIKTRGQQVTLRCSPKSGHDTVSWYQQALGQGPQFIFQYYEEEERQRGNFPDRFSGHQFPNYSSELNVNALLLGDSALYLCASSKLQGRGQPQHFGDGTRLSIL.

The gene calls are TRBV7-2 and TRBJ2-7; 13 positions match TRBD2. Germline values: CDR1 SGHTA, CDR2 FQGNSA. CDR3 size: 15 residues. The ends lost 5 bases at V and 4 bases at J; junction bases unmatched: 5. Here the CDR3 reads CASSPGLAGEYEQYF. In nucleotides, the CDR3 is TGTGCCAGCAGCCCAGGACTAGCGGGAGAATACGAGCAGTACTTC.

The CDR3 coding sequence is TGTGCTAGTGGTTTGGTAGGGAGTTTCTCCTACGAGCAGTACTTC. Its protein product is CASGLVGSFSYEQYF. This chain joins TRBV12-5 and TRBJ2-7, with a tentative D call TRBD2 (5 bases). Germline CDR1 reads LGHNT; CDR2 reads FRNRAP. Trimming removed 0 bases from V and 0 bases from J, with 9 bases in between. The CDR3 spans 15 residues.

V usage is TRBV28 and J usage is TRBJ2-7, with D possibly being TRBD2 (6 bases). Germline V gives CDR1 MDHEN, CDR2 SYDVKM. The length of the CDR3 is 17 residues. Deletions cut 5 bases from V and 0 bases from J, with 20 bases between. The CDR3 region is CASSGGFSGSSSYEQYF. CDR3 nucleotides: TGTGCCAGCAGTGGGGGGTTTTCGGGGAGCAGCTCCTACGAGCAGTACTTC.

This chain connects TRBV7-9 to TRBJ2-7, with unresolved D. Germline CDR1 is SEHNR and CDR2 is FQNEAQ (reference sequence). The CDR3 length is 13 residues. Trimming removed 5 bases from V and 5 bases from J, with 13 bases in between. CDR3 in DNA: TGTGCCAGCAGCCCCCGAGATTCAGACGAGCAGTACTTC. Protein product: CASSPRDSDEQYF.